The 19 T cell receptor beta chains in this list originate from one sample, sequenced in a study of spatial heterogeneity in lung cancer. Using its own MiXCR run on the 5' RACE reads, TCRdb lists one record per CDR3 protein. Found here are 50,000 or so distinct CDR3 sequences, approximately 12% of them singletons; the top ten hold roughly 32%. Time point specified: blood at routine non-recurrence follow-up after resection. The sample was PBMCs, taken at follow-up. The receptors here all came from a male donor with early-stage non-small cell lung cancer.

The CDR3 nucleotides read TGTGCCAGCAGTTACCACGGGACAGGTAACGTCGAAGCTTTCTTT. Protein product: CASSYHGTGNVEAFF. This chain connects TRBV6-5 to TRBJ1-1; 8 bases are shared with TRBD1. From germline, CDR1 is MNHEY and CDR2 SVGAGI. The ends lost 2 bases at V and 8 bases at J; junction bases unmatched: 10. This CDR3 contains 15 residues.

The chain combines TRBV5-1 with TRBJ2-7; 7 nucleotides line up with TRBD2. This CDR3 is 13 amino acids long. V lost 4 bases and J lost 0; bases outside the gene matches: 1. Per the germline V gene, CDR1 is SGHRS and CDR2 is YFSETQ. In nucleotides, the CDR3 is TGCGCCAGCAGCACGGGGGGCTCCTACGAGCAGTACTTC. Translated, it gives CASSTGGSYEQYF.

This clonotype came up many times. The chain combines TRBV11-2 with TRBJ2-4, with 13 bases identical to TRBD2. The CDR3 extends over 15 amino acids. Per germline, CDR1 SGHAT and CDR2 FQNNGV. V gave up 4 bases and J gave up 7 bases; unmatched junction bases: 4. The chain's CDR3 is CASSSGLAGRNIQYF. Written as DNA, the CDR3 is TGTGCCAGCAGCTCGGGACTAGCGGGAAGGAACATTCAGTACTTC.

The chain recombines TRBV7-3 with TRBJ2-5; D call uncertain. Trimming stripped 2 bases from V and 5 bases from J, with 9 bases between. The CDR3 has 13 amino acids. Per germline, CDR1 SGHTA and CDR2 FQGTGA. The CDR3 is CASSLSVLETQYF. For the CDR3, the DNA is TGTGCCAGCAGCTTATCGGTATTGGAGACCCAGTACTTC.

A few counts support this clonotype. The V call is TRBV2, the J call TRBJ2-6, with a weak D call TRBD1 (6 bases). Trimming cost V 8 bases and J 0 bases, with 14 bases left between them. CDR1 is SNHLY and CDR2 is FYNNEI in the germline V gene. The CDR3 has 16 residues. CDR3 in DNA: TGTGCCAGCGGCGTGGGGGCGGACTCTGGGGCCAACGTCCTGACTTTC. Translation: CASGVGADSGANVLTF.

CDR3 protein: CASSYRGLAGHTDTQYF. In nucleotides, the CDR3 is TGTGCCAGCAGCTATCGGGGACTAGCGGGGCACACAGATACGCAGTATTTT. V and J are TRBV7-2 and TRBJ2-3, with 13 bases lining up with TRBD2. The CDR3 runs 17 residues. Germline V gives CDR1 SGHTA, CDR2 FQGNSA. Losses at the gene ends were 4 bases for V and 2 bases for J; bases not matched to a gene: 6.

In this sample, this clonotype turned up many times. The gene calls are TRBV3-1 and TRBJ1-1, with a possible D match to TRBD1 (5 bases). CDR3 length: 15 residues. Germline CDR1 LGHDT, CDR2 YNNKEL (reference sequence). V was clipped by 4 bases and J by 6 bases, with 18 bases between them. CDR3 protein: CASSPRRGVWSEAFF. The CDR3 DNA follows: TGTGCCAGCAGCCCCAGAAGGGGAGTTTGGTCTGAAGCTTTCTTT.

The chain carries TRBV29-1 and TRBJ2-3; D is unclear. Germline CDR1 SQVTM, CDR2 ANQGSEA. CDR3 length: 12 residues. V was pared by 8 bases and J by 4 bases, with 13 bases between. CDR3 region: CSINPWADTQYF. CDR3 bases: TGCAGCATCAACCCCTGGGCAGATACGCAGTATTTT.

In this sample, this clonotype turned up many times. The chain couples TRBV18 to TRBJ1-5; 9 nucleotides align to TRBD1. With 4 bases clipped from V and 3 bases from J, the junction kept 7 bases outside the gene matches. The germline CDR1 and CDR2 sequences are KGHSH and LQKENI. The length of the CDR3 is 16 residues. CDR3 nucleotides: TGTGCCAGCTCACAATCGACAGGGGGGAACAATCAGCCCCAGCATTTT. As protein: CASSQSTGGNNQPQHF.

The table lists this clonotype with many counts. This rearrangement joins TRBV7-8 to TRBJ2-3, with D unclear. With 0 bases removed from V and 0 bases from J, the gap between germline ends came to 13 bases. The germline CDR1 and CDR2 sequences are SGHVS and FQNEAQ. There are 17 residues in the CDR3. DNA of the CDR3: TGTGCCAGCAGCTTAGCGGGTCGGCGGACCAGCACAGATACGCAGTATTTT. Its translation: CASSLAGRRTSTDTQYF.

The CDR3 DNA sequence: TGTGCCAGCACCAAGAACTGGGTCTATGGCTACACCTTC. Translation gives CASTKNWVYGYTF. V gene TRBV12-3 or TRBV12-4 combines with J gene TRBJ1-2; D gene ambiguous. The CDR3 is made up of 13 amino acids. Between the trimmed V and J ends, which lost 7 bases and 4 bases, there was a span of 13 bases.

This clonotype was seen repeatedly, ten times or more. The gene calls are TRBV11-3 and TRBJ2-3; D perhaps matches TRBD1 (5 bases). The CDR3 runs 12 residues. Germline-derived CDR1 and CDR2 are SGHNT and YENEEA. Trimming left V 5 bases short and J 6 bases short, with 9 bases between. The CDR3 region has the DNA TGTGCCAGCAGCCCAGGGATGGATACGCAGTATTTT. Its translation: CASSPGMDTQYF.

This chain connects TRBV18 to TRBJ1-5; D gene unclear. Germline assignment: CDR1 KGHSH and CDR2 LQKENI. The CDR3 sequence is 15 residues long. Deletions cut 3 bases from V and 1 base from J, with 10 bases between. CDR3 DNA sequence: TGTGCCAGCTCACCTTTGGACGGGAGCAATCAGCCCCAGCATTTT. This gives the protein CASSPLDGSNQPQHF.

Points on this clonotype: A read error is possible here, since a much larger clone lies one base away. The chain has TRBV3-1 and TRBJ2-7; TRBD1 aligns across 7 bases. Germline CDR1 is LGHDT and CDR2 is YNNKEL (reference sequence). V shed 7 bases, J shed 6 bases, and the junction held 6 bases outside the gene matches. This CDR3 comprises 12 residues. The CDR3 nucleotides read TGTGCCAGCAACCGACAGGGATTCGAGCAGTACTTC. This encodes CASNRQGFEQYF.

This clonotype showed up just a few times. The V gene is TRBV12-3 or TRBV12-4, the J gene TRBJ2-3; D is unclear. This CDR3 is 14 amino acids long. The V end lost 6 bases, the J end lost 0 bases, and 10 bases lay between the germline ends. CDR3 sequence reads: CASSAGTSTDTQYF. CDR3 bases: TGTGCCAGCAGCGCCGGCACTAGCACAGATACGCAGTATTTT.

This CDR3 is CASSYSSPSRQPQHF. The CDR3 DNA reads TGTGCCAGCAGTTACTCAAGCCCTAGCCGTCAGCCCCAGCATTTT. The gene calls are TRBV6-2 or TRBV6-3 and TRBJ1-5; D remains ambiguous. Germline CDR1 reads MNHEY; CDR2 reads SVGEGT. V lost 0 bases, J lost 6 bases, and 12 bases lay in between. CDR3 length: 15 amino acids.

A few counts support this clonotype. The chain has TRBV11-1 and TRBJ2-1; a possible D gene is TRBD2 (6 bases). The CDR3 loop spans 16 amino acids. V was cut by 1 base and J by 9 bases, with 19 bases left in between. Per germline, CDR1 SGHAT and CDR2 FQDESV (reference sequence). The CDR3 region is CASSLVPSGPAGEQFF. The DNA of the CDR3 is TGTGCCAGCAGCTTAGTTCCATCAGGACCAGCGGGTGAGCAGTTCTTC.

This clonotype was observed a handful of times. The chain couples TRBV30 to TRBJ2-3; no clear D gene. The V end lost 2 bases, the J end lost 10 bases, and 10 bases lay between the germline ends. CDR3 length: 11 residues. Germline V gene data show CDR1 as GTSNPN and CDR2 as SVGIG (reference sequence). CDR3 sequence reads: CAWSPGGAQYF. CDR3 DNA sequence: TGTGCCTGGAGTCCGGGTGGGGCGCAGTATTTT.

V and J are TRBV6-5 and TRBJ2-1, with 8 bases that match TRBD2. The junction had 11 bases not matched to a gene; V was cut back by 3 bases and J by 7 bases. CDR3 length equals 16 residues. Per the germline V gene, CDR1 is MNHEY and CDR2 is SVGAGI. In DNA form, the CDR3 reads TGTGCCAGCAGTTATCCCGGGACTAGGGGCGTAAATGAGCAGTTCTTC. Its translation: CASSYPGTRGVNEQFF.